The T cell receptor (beta chain) described here comes from a study of blood T cell repertoires in COVID-19. Across the study: PBMCs, B-cell-depleted T cells, or T cells were the source of the cDNA or gDNA that made up the material.

Trimming took off 4 bases at V and 5 bases at J, with 8 bases between the two ends. The CDR3 has 11 residues. From germline, CDR1 is DFQATT and CDR2 SNEGSKA (reference sequence). As handled by the study authors: From reference gene primer amplification, estimates of nucleated cell counts were derived. Sequencing used immunoSEQ multiplex PCR; TCRdb keeps in-frame clones, though not all of them. The D gene and trimming were derived from the DNA, and the V and J assignments and clone size from that table. The repertoire consists of 100,000 to 150,000 clones, with approximately 90% occurring once and the leading ten covering approximately 1.1%.

This sequence was found in an elderly woman with acute or convalescent COVID-19. The rearrangement links TRBV20-1 to TRBJ2-5; no clear D gene. Source material: peripheral blood. CDR3 coding DNA: TGCAGTGCTATTATACGGGAGACCCAGTACTTC. Translation gives CSAIIRETQYF.